This is a list of T cell receptor beta chains from one sample in a study of persistence of HIV-infected CD4 T cells. For these TCRs, the target antigens are not known. Method: immunoSEQ multiplex PCR; TCRdb's copy keeps in-frame clones and lacks some. Of 50,000 or so clones in the sample, under 85% were seen once. The sample was CD4+ T cells sorted from PBMCs after roughly 20-hour stimulation, taken from a patient who received antiretroviral therapy. The receptors were sampled from an adult man with HIV who was CMV-seropositive. Both conserved end residues are part of each CDR3. D genes are given only for firm matches. Rows give clone size only sometimes, using once, few, many, or a class for an expanded clone.

d_call: .
clone_size: .
cdr3_length: 15
j_call: TRBJ1-1
v_call: TRBV19
cdr3_aa: CASSPLDGGNTEAFF
cdr3_nt: TGTGCCAGTAGTCCCCTCGACGGAGGCAACACTGAAGCTTTCTTT

d_call: .
clone_size: .
cdr3_length: 17
j_call: TRBJ1-5
v_call: TRBV4-1
cdr3_aa: CASSQVLGTGSNQPQHF
cdr3_nt: TGCGCCAGCAGCCAAGTTTTAGGGACGGGTAGCAATCAGCCCCAGCATTTT

d_call: .
clone_size: .
cdr3_length: 17
j_call: TRBJ1-3
v_call: TRBV3-1/TRBV3-2
cdr3_aa: CASTRTGQSFSGNTIYF
cdr3_nt: TGTGCCAGTACCCGAACAGGGCAATCTTTCTCTGGAAACACCATATATTTT

d_call: .
clone_size: .
cdr3_length: 13
j_call: TRBJ1-1
v_call: TRBV5-1
cdr3_aa: CASTRLGNTEAFF
cdr3_nt: TGCGCCAGCACCCGACTAGGGAACACTGAAGCTTTCTTT

d_call: .
clone_size: .
cdr3_length: 12
j_call: TRBJ1-2
v_call: TRBV3-1/TRBV3-2
cdr3_aa: CASSHTGIGYTF
cdr3_nt: TGTGCCAGCAGCCACACAGGAATTGGCTACACCTTC

d_call: TRBD1
clone_size: .
cdr3_length: 17
j_call: TRBJ2-2
v_call: TRBV7-8
cdr3_aa: CASSTSSGTANTGELFF
cdr3_nt: TGTGCCAGCAGCACCTCCTCCGGGACAGCGAACACCGGGGAGCTGTTTTTT

d_call: TRBD1
clone_size: .
cdr3_length: 12
j_call: TRBJ1-2
v_call: TRBV6-5
cdr3_aa: CASSRQGGGYTF
cdr3_nt: TGTGCCAGCAGTCGACAGGGTGGAGGCTACACCTTC

d_call: .
clone_size: .
cdr3_length: 14
j_call: TRBJ2-1
v_call: TRBV5-1
cdr3_aa: CASSLFRGNNEQFF
cdr3_nt: TGCGCCAGCAGCTTGTTCCGGGGAAACAATGAGCAGTTCTTC

d_call: TRBD1
clone_size: .
cdr3_length: 16
j_call: TRBJ2-2
v_call: TRBV6-6
cdr3_aa: CASSYPGTANTGELFF
cdr3_nt: TGTGCCAGCAGTTACCCAGGGACAGCGAACACCGGGGAGCTGTTTTTT

d_call: .
clone_size: .
cdr3_length: 15
j_call: TRBJ2-5
v_call: TRBV28
cdr3_aa: CASITAEQGRKTQYF
cdr3_nt: TGTGCCAGCATAACCGCCGAACAGGGGAGGAAGACCCAGTACTTC

d_call: .
clone_size: once
cdr3_length: 13
j_call: TRBJ2-3
v_call: TRBV18
cdr3_aa: CASLQGYPDTQYF
cdr3_nt: TGTGCCAGCTTACAGGGTTACCCAGATACGCAGTATTTT

d_call: TRBD2
clone_size: .
cdr3_length: 16
j_call: TRBJ2-3
v_call: TRBV15
cdr3_aa: CATSRDGGEGTDTQYF
cdr3_nt: TGTGCCACCAGCAGAGATGGGGGGGAGGGCACAGATACGCAGTATTTT

d_call: .
clone_size: once
cdr3_length: 17
j_call: TRBJ2-7
v_call: TRBV5-1
cdr3_aa: CASSFAGGAAHSYEQYF
cdr3_nt: TGCGCCAGCAGCTTCGCAGGAGGTGCCGCACACTCCTACGAGCAGTACTTC

d_call: .
clone_size: .
cdr3_length: 15
j_call: TRBJ2-7
v_call: TRBV28
cdr3_aa: CASTLTGSRSYEQYF
cdr3_nt: TGTGCCAGCACCCTCACCGGGAGCCGATCCTACGAGCAGTACTTC

d_call: .
clone_size: .
cdr3_length: 14
j_call: TRBJ1-4
v_call: TRBV19
cdr3_aa: CASTIQGTNEKLFF
cdr3_nt: TGTGCCAGTACCATACAGGGAACTAATGAAAAACTGTTTTTT

d_call: .
clone_size: .
cdr3_length: 15
j_call: TRBJ1-2
v_call: TRBV5-6
cdr3_aa: CASSLEQGSNYGYTF
cdr3_nt: TGTGCCAGCAGCTTGGAGCAGGGCTCCAACTATGGCTACACCTTC

d_call: TRBD2
clone_size: once
cdr3_length: 13
j_call: TRBJ2-7
v_call: TRBV20-1
cdr3_aa: CSASGREEHEQYF
cdr3_nt: TGCAGTGCTAGTGGGCGGGAGGAGCACGAGCAGTACTTC

d_call: TRBD2
clone_size: .
cdr3_length: 15
j_call: TRBJ2-1
v_call: TRBV25-1
cdr3_aa: CASSRGLVEKNEQFF
cdr3_nt: TGTGCCAGCTCCCGAGGACTAGTAGAGAAAAATGAGCAGTTCTTC

d_call: .
clone_size: few
cdr3_length: 16
j_call: TRBJ1-3
v_call: TRBV10-2
cdr3_aa: CASSIGPLDSGNTIYF
cdr3_nt: TGCGCCAGCAGTATTGGGCCGTTAGACTCTGGAAACACCATATATTTT

d_call: .
clone_size: .
cdr3_length: 13
j_call: TRBJ2-7
v_call: TRBV15
cdr3_aa: CATSRDPGWEQYF
cdr3_nt: TGTGCCACCAGCAGAGATCCTGGGTGGGAGCAGTACTTC

d_call: .
clone_size: .
cdr3_length: 14
j_call: TRBJ1-1
v_call: TRBV9
cdr3_aa: CASSENLRTTEAFF
cdr3_nt: TGTGCCAGCAGCGAGAACCTCAGAACCACTGAAGCTTTCTTT

d_call: .
clone_size: .
cdr3_length: 15
j_call: TRBJ2-5
v_call: TRBV5-1
cdr3_aa: CASRTDVGAGETQYF
cdr3_nt: TGCGCCAGCCGAACCGACGTGGGGGCCGGGGAGACCCAGTACTTC

d_call: .
clone_size: .
cdr3_length: 12
j_call: TRBJ1-2
v_call: TRBV29-1
cdr3_aa: CSVRGSLGGYTF
cdr3_nt: TGCAGCGTACGGGGGTCATTGGGTGGCTACACCTTC

d_call: .
clone_size: .
cdr3_length: 15
j_call: TRBJ2-7
v_call: TRBV6-5
cdr3_aa: CASSYSLTVVNEQYF
cdr3_nt: TGTGCCAGCAGTTACTCGTTGACAGTAGTTAACGAGCAGTACTTC

d_call: .
clone_size: .
cdr3_length: 13
j_call: TRBJ1-2
v_call: TRBV19
cdr3_aa: CASSRTPSYGYTF
cdr3_nt: TGTGCCAGTAGCCGAACTCCCAGCTATGGCTACACCTTC

d_call: .
clone_size: .
cdr3_length: 13
j_call: TRBJ2-7
v_call: TRBV19
cdr3_aa: CASSRGGSYEQYF
cdr3_nt: TGTGCCAGTAGTCGGGGTGGTTCCTACGAGCAGTACTTC

d_call: .
clone_size: once
cdr3_length: 14
j_call: TRBJ2-7
v_call: TRBV27
cdr3_aa: CASSSRSINYEQYF
cdr3_nt: TGTGCCAGCAGTTCCCGGTCTATAAACTACGAGCAGTACTTC

d_call: .
clone_size: .
cdr3_length: 11
j_call: TRBJ2-5
v_call: TRBV18
cdr3_aa: CASSHGETQYF
cdr3_nt: TGTGCCAGCTCCCACGGGGAGACCCAGTACTTC

d_call: .
clone_size: .
cdr3_length: 16
j_call: TRBJ1-3
v_call: TRBV19
cdr3_aa: CASRGDDRFSGNTIYF
cdr3_nt: TGTGCCAGTAGGGGGGATGACAGGTTCTCTGGAAACACCATATATTTT

d_call: TRBD1
clone_size: few
cdr3_length: 15
j_call: TRBJ1-1
v_call: TRBV3-1/TRBV3-2
cdr3_aa: CASSRGTGVDTEAFF
cdr3_nt: TGTGCCAGCAGCCGCGGGACAGGGGTCGACACTGAAGCTTTCTTT

d_call: .
clone_size: .
cdr3_length: 13
j_call: TRBJ1-2
v_call: TRBV7-9
cdr3_aa: CASSLGGREGYTF
cdr3_nt: TGTGCCAGCAGCTTAGGGGGTAGGGAAGGCTACACCTTC

d_call: .
clone_size: .
cdr3_length: 15
j_call: TRBJ2-7
v_call: TRBV11-2
cdr3_aa: CASSLAFQSSYEQYF
cdr3_nt: TGTGCCAGCAGCTTAGCCTTCCAAAGCTCCTACGAGCAGTACTTC

d_call: TRBD1
clone_size: .
cdr3_length: 15
j_call: TRBJ1-2
v_call: TRBV6-5
cdr3_aa: CASSFTGGLGYGYTF
cdr3_nt: TGTGCCAGCAGCTTTACAGGGGGGTTGGGCTATGGCTACACCTTC

d_call: .
clone_size: .
cdr3_length: 13
j_call: TRBJ1-6
v_call: TRBV19
cdr3_aa: CATSAVYNSPLHF
cdr3_nt: TGTGCCACCTCCGCCGTCTATAATTCACCCCTCCACTTT

d_call: .
clone_size: .
cdr3_length: 15
j_call: TRBJ2-2
v_call: TRBV25-1
cdr3_aa: CASSEFLDGPGELFF
cdr3_nt: TGTGCCAGCAGTGAATTCCTAGACGGGCCCGGGGAGCTGTTTTTT

d_call: .
clone_size: .
cdr3_length: 16
j_call: TRBJ1-2
v_call: TRBV6-5
cdr3_aa: CASSYSQGIRAYGYTF
cdr3_nt: TGTGCCAGCAGTTACTCGCAGGGGATCAGGGCCTATGGCTACACCTTC

d_call: TRBD1
clone_size: few
cdr3_length: 16
j_call: TRBJ1-2
v_call: TRBV6-5
cdr3_aa: CASSYSGTGYNYGYTF
cdr3_nt: TGTGCCAGCAGTTACTCCGGGACAGGGTACAACTATGGCTACACCTTC

d_call: TRBD1
clone_size: .
cdr3_length: 17
j_call: TRBJ2-1
v_call: TRBV6-2/TRBV6-3
cdr3_aa: CASSPTTGGSSYNEQFF
cdr3_nt: TGTGCCAGCAGCCCTACTACAGGGGGCAGCTCCTACAATGAGCAGTTCTTC

d_call: .
clone_size: .
cdr3_length: 12
j_call: TRBJ2-7
v_call: TRBV19
cdr3_aa: CASSNQGYEQYF
cdr3_nt: TGTGCCAGTAGTAATCAGGGTTACGAGCAGTACTTC

d_call: .
clone_size: once
cdr3_length: 13
j_call: TRBJ2-2
v_call: TRBV11-3
cdr3_aa: CASRLGGTGELFF
cdr3_nt: TGTGCCAGCCGTCTTGGTGGAACCGGGGAGCTGTTTTTT

d_call: TRBD2
clone_size: .
cdr3_length: 15
j_call: TRBJ2-1
v_call: TRBV9
cdr3_aa: CASSVGLAGVNEQFF
cdr3_nt: TGTGCCAGCAGCGTAGGACTAGCGGGAGTAAATGAGCAGTTCTTC